This TCR beta chain was captured in a study of blood T cells in healthy people across ages. Whole-study findings and limits: Per million T cells, the diversity of TCR beta decreased roughly linearly as age advanced. A greater number of naive CD4+ cells and higher diversity distinguished long-lived donors from aged donors.

Next came a second PCR, run for about 6 to 12 cycles, which used a sample-barcoded 5' primer along with a J-beta primer mix. TCRdb processed the 5' RACE reads anew with MiXCR; each CDR3 protein has one entry. The repertoire consists of hundreds of thousands of distinct CDR3 sequences, with 40% to 50% occurring once and the leading ten covering about 19%. The germline V gene has CDR1 LGHNA and CDR2 YSLEER. This CDR3 has 15 residues. V shed 0 bases and J shed 3 bases, with 6 bases lying between them. The authors extracted at least 5 micrograms of total RNA per sample. To note about this clonotype: Its specificity is unknown.

Sequencing was performed on blood. The receptor comes from a man aged 60-69 years in good health. V and J are TRBV4-3 and TRBJ2-6, with D uncertain. The CDR3 coding sequence is TGCGCCAGCAGCCAAGATCGTGTTGGGGCCAACGTCCTGACTTTC. This translates into CASSQDRVGANVLTF.